This T cell receptor beta chain is drawn from a study of blood T cells in healthy people across ages. In the study overall: Capture by template switching was about one barcoded beta molecule per two T cells. General observations from the study: In older individuals, TCR beta diversity per million T cells was lower, falling roughly linearly with age. Bulk PBMC profiling left naive and antigen-experienced comparisons inconclusive.

Concerning this clonotype itself: What it binds is unknown.

Using a J-beta primer mix together with a sample-barcoded 5' primer, a second PCR was run for about 6 to 11 cycles. Each TCR beta cDNA got a 12-nucleotide random molecular identifier. Via MiXCR, TCRdb re-called the 5' RACE reads, giving one row per CDR3 protein. The sample includes about 780,000 distinct CDR3 sequences, about half of them seen just once. What was sequenced was blood. This sequence was found in an elderly man in good health.

CDR3 sequence: CASSSVRAVVETQYF. The CDR3 nucleotides read TGTGCCAGCAGCTCGGTTCGGGCTGTGGTGGAGACCCAGTACTTC. The rearrangement links TRBV11-2 to TRBJ2-5; no firm D call. Deletions cut 4 bases from V and 5 bases from J, with 17 bases between. The germline V gene has CDR1 SGHAT and CDR2 FQNNGV. The CDR3 extends over 15 amino acids.